This T cell receptor (beta chain) appears in the sequencing data of a study of blood T cell repertoires in COVID-19. The data were produced by immunoSEQ multiplex PCR, yet TCRdb's version contains in-frame clones alone and is incomplete. The sample has roughly 56,000 clones, 80% to 90% seen once. CDR1 and CDR2 (germline): MNHEY, SMNVEV (reference sequence). After removal of 2 bases from V and 5 bases from J, the junction contained 5 bases not matched to a gene. This CDR3 has 14 residues. The rearrangement joins TRBV27 to TRBJ2-5, with TRBD2 identical over 7 bases. The sequence was collected from a woman aged 60 to 75 with COVID-19, enrolled during active disease. Sequenced material: peripheral blood. This CDR3 reads CASSLGQGGETQYF. CDR3 DNA: TGTGCCAGCAGTTTAGGGCAGGGAGGGGAGACCCAGTACTTC.